A single T cell receptor (beta chain) is shown here with its context. What it recognizes is unknown. As defined, naive CD8 cells were CD45RO-negative and positively selected for CCR7, with terminally differentiated effector memory CD45RA+ cells excluded. With 5 bases removed from V and 0 bases from J, the gap between germline ends came to 8 bases. The CDR3 extends over 13 amino acids. Per germline, CDR1 SEHNR and CDR2 FQNEAQ (reference sequence). Sequenced by immunoSEQ multiplex PCR; TCRdb stores in-frame clones only, minus some. This sample carries approximately 740,000 clones, approximately 92% of them seen once, and the ten largest clones take approximately 25%. The data stem from a study of shared clonotypes between healthy human individuals. About the research overall: Aged 18 to 49, the donors were two women and a few men.

Regarding the study as a whole: Owing to a small donor count, the genetic and exposure-history diversity represented was limited. Several donors held about 5% of naive CD4 clonotypes in common.

What was sequenced was naive CD8+ T cells sorted from blood. V usage is TRBV7-9 and J usage is TRBJ2-7; D is unclear. The origin of this receptor is a man under 40 in good health. This CDR3 reads CASSGISSYEQYF. In DNA form, the CDR3 reads TGTGCCAGCAGCGGAATTAGCTCCTACGAGCAGTACTTC.